Sequencing of this TCR beta chain was carried out in a study of blood T cell repertoires in COVID-19. V dropped 5 bases and J dropped 0 bases, with 13 bases sitting between them. The germline CDR1 and CDR2 sequences are LNHNV and YYDKDF (reference sequence). The CDR3 runs to 16 residues. TCRdb's copy holds only in-frame clones and misses some; the assay was immunoSEQ multiplex PCR. This table holds some 180,000 clones, roughly 85% found once. The sequence derives from a woman aged 55 to 70 with acute or convalescent COVID-19. The sample comprised peripheral blood. This chain connects TRBV15 to TRBJ2-2, with D perhaps TRBD2 (6 bases). DNA of the CDR3: TGTGCCACCAGCTTCCGAGCGGGCGCGAACACCGGGGAGCTGTTTTTT. Its translation: CATSFRAGANTGELFF.